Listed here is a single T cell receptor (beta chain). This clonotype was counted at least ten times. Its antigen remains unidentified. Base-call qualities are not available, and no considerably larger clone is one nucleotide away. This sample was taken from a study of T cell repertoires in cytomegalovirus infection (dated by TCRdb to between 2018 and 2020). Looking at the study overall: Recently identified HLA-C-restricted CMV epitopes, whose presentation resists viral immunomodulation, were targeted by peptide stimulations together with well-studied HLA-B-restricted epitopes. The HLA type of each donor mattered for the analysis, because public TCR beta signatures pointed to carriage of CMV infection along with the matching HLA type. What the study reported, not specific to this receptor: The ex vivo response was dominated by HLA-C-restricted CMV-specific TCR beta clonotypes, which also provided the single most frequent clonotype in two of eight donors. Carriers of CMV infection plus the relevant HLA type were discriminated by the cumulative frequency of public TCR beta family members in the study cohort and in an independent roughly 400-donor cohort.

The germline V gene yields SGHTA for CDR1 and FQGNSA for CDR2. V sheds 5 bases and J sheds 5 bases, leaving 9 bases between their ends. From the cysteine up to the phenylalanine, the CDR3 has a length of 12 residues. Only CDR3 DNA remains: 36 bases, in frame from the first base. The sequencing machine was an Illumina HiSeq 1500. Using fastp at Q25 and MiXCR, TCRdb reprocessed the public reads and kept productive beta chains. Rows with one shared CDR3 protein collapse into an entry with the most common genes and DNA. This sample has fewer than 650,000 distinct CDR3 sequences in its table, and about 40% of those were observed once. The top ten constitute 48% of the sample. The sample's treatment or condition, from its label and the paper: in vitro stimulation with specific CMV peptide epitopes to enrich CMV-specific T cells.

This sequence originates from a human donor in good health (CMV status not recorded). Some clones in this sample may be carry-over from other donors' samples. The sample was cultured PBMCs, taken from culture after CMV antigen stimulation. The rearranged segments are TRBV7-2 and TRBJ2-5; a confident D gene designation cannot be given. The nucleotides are TGTGCCAGCAGCCTCACCCGGGAGACCCAGTACTTC. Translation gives CASSLTRETQYF.